Listed below are T cell receptor beta chains from one sample, sequenced in a study of T-cell reconstitution after alpha-beta-depleted transplantation in children. TCRdb redid the calling of the PCR reads with MiXCR, one entry per CDR3 protein. The table lists roughly 280,000 distinct CDR3 sequences, approximately 10% of them singletons. The starting material was peripheral blood, obtained 180 days after TCRalphabeta/CD19-depleted stem cell transplant. Source of these receptors: a male patient aged 2-15 years who had a stem cell transplant for chronic granulomatous disease, so the T cells may come from the graft donor. Both conserved end residues are part of each CDR3. Fields, in order: clone size, V gene, D gene, J gene, CDR3 DNA, CDR3 protein. The D gene is left open where the match is weak. Clone size appears in some rows only: once, few, many, or a class for an expanded clone.

>few|TRBV28|NA|TRBJ2-3
TGTGCCAGCAGTTTCGCCGCCAGGGGGAGGGGCCTAACAGATACGCAGTATTTT
CASSFAARGRGLTDTQYF
>many|TRBV6-5|NA|TRBJ2-3
TGTGCCAGCAGTTTACTCCAGGCCACAGATACGCAGTATTTT
CASSLLQATDTQYF
>many|TRBV7-2|TRBD2|TRBJ2-5
TGTGCCAGCAGCCGACTAGCGGGGGGGCCGATCCACTTC
CASSRLAGGPIHF
>many|TRBV25-1|TRBD2|TRBJ2-5
TGTGCCAGCAGTGAGCATAGCGGGGGTGTCCAAGAGACCCAGTACTTC
CASSEHSGGVQETQYF
>many|TRBV6-5|NA|TRBJ2-3
TGTGCCAGCAGTTCCACTAGCCTCGGCCAGACAGATACGCAGTATTTT
CASSSTSLGQTDTQYF
>NA|TRBV28|NA|TRBJ2-7
TGTGCCAGCATCCACGGGGACGAGCAGTACTTC
CASIHGDEQYF
>many|TRBV27|NA|TRBJ2-7
TGTGCCAGCAATTCAGGGGTGACCCGGGGGAACGAGCAGTACTTC
CASNSGVTRGNEQYF
>many|TRBV19|NA|TRBJ2-2
TGTGCCAGTAGTATAGGGGACACCTTCACCGGGGAGCTGTTTTTT
CASSIGDTFTGELFF
>many|TRBV5-6|NA|TRBJ2-5
TGTGCCAGCAGCTTGTGGGGGGCCGAGACCCAGTACTTC
CASSLWGAETQYF
>many|TRBV7-2|NA|TRBJ2-3
TGTGCCAGCAGTCCGGGAGAGTATTTT
CASSPGEYF
>many|TRBV12-3/TRBV12-4|TRBD2|TRBJ2-5
TGTGCCAGCAGTCCTCTAGCGGGGGGCCCACTAGAGACCCAGTACTTC
CASSPLAGGPLETQYF
>many|TRBV7-8|TRBD1|TRBJ1-6
TGTGCCAGCACCCCGTGGGGCAGGGGGAATTCACCCCTCCACTTT
CASTPWGRGNSPLHF
>many|TRBV12-3/TRBV12-4|TRBD2|TRBJ2-1
TGTGCCAGCAGTTTCTTTAGTAGCGGGAGGGTCGGTGAGCAGTTCTTC
CASSFFSSGRVGEQFF
>many|TRBV6-1|TRBD1|TRBJ2-1
TGTGCCAGCAAAGCCACAGGGGGCTCTTACAATGAGCAGTTCTTC
CASKATGGSYNEQFF
>many|TRBV5-6|NA|TRBJ2-7
TGTGCCAGCAGCCGGGACACCTACGAGCAGTACTTC
CASSRDTYEQYF
>many|TRBV3-1|TRBD1|TRBJ1-1
TGTGCCAGCAGCCGGGGACAGATCCTGAACACTGAAGCTTTCTTT
CASSRGQILNTEAFF
>many|TRBV11-2|NA|TRBJ1-5
TGTGCCAGCAGCTTGGGTCATGGGGCTGGGCAGCCCCAGCATTTT
CASSLGHGAGQPQHF
>NA|TRBV3-1|NA|TRBJ1-1
TGTGCCAGCAGCCAAAGGCACGCGGGGAACACTGAAGCTTTCTTT
CASSQRHAGNTEAFF
>NA|TRBV4-3|TRBD1|TRBJ1-6
TGCGCCAGCAGCCGGAACAGGGGCTCCTATAATTCACCCCTCCACTTT
CASSRNRGSYNSPLHF
>few|TRBV12-3/TRBV12-4|NA|TRBJ2-7
TGTGCCAGCACTACTGCGGGCCGGGAGCAGTACTTC
CASTTAGREQYF
>many|TRBV6-2/TRBV6-3|NA|TRBJ1-1
TGTGCCAGCGGTGCCAGTAAATCCGGGAACACTGAAGCTTTCTTT
CASGASKSGNTEAFF
>many|TRBV9|TRBD1|TRBJ1-1
TGTGCCAGCAGCGTAGTTGGACAGGGGCTGAACACTGAAGCTTTCTTT
CASSVVGQGLNTEAFF
>many|TRBV12-3/TRBV12-4|NA|TRBJ1-6
TGTGCCAGCAGTTTAGGGTCGGCGTTTAATTCACCCCTCCACTTT
CASSLGSAFNSPLHF
>many|TRBV20-1|NA|TRBJ2-1
TGCAGTGCCGAATACCCGTCCGGGTCCTACAATGAGCAGTTCTTC
CSAEYPSGSYNEQFF
>NA|TRBV3-1|TRBD1|TRBJ2-1
TGTGCCAGCAGCCCGGGACAGGGGTTAGGTGGATACAATGAGCAGTTCTTC
CASSPGQGLGGYNEQFF
>many|TRBV24-1|NA|TRBJ2-1
TGTGCCACCAGTGATTTGCGCAGGGGCAACAATGAGCAGTTCTTC
CATSDLRRGNNEQFF
>NA|TRBV3-1|TRBD2|TRBJ2-5
TGTGCCAGCAGCCAGGTAACTGGACTAGCGGGGTCGTCGTACCAAGAGACCCAGTACTTC
CASSQVTGLAGSSYQETQYF
>many|TRBV5-1|TRBD1|TRBJ2-7
TGCGCCAGCAGCTTTTCGGGACAGGGGGCATCCGAGCAGTACTTC
CASSFSGQGASEQYF
>many|TRBV29-1|NA|TRBJ2-5
TGCAGCGTCCTTCCTCGGGGGATGGTGGCAGAGACCCAGTACTTC
CSVLPRGMVAETQYF
>many|TRBV24-1|NA|TRBJ2-5
TGTGCCACCAGTGAGGCCAGGGGAAGTCAAGAGACCCAGTACTTC
CATSEARGSQETQYF
>few|TRBV7-2|TRBD2|TRBJ2-1
TGTGCCAGCAGCCAGAGCGGGAGGGCCTACAATGAGCAGTTCTTC
CASSQSGRAYNEQFF
>many|TRBV6-2/TRBV6-3|NA|TRBJ2-7
TGTGCCAGCAGTTACCCGAAGAGCTCCTACGAGCAGTACTTC
CASSYPKSSYEQYF
>many|TRBV4-1|TRBD2|TRBJ2-2
TGCGCCAGCAGCCAAGACCCCACCGGACTAGCGGGAGGTCTCACCGGGGAGCTGTTTTTT
CASSQDPTGLAGGLTGELFF
>many|TRBV5-1|NA|TRBJ2-3
TGCGCCAGCAGCCCCCGGGGCTTCACAGATACGCAGTATTTT
CASSPRGFTDTQYF
>NA|TRBV18|TRBD2|TRBJ2-7
TGTGCCAGCTCACCAGATAGCGGGAAAACCTCCTACGAGCAGTACTTC
CASSPDSGKTSYEQYF
>many|TRBV6-1|NA|TRBJ2-3
TGTGCCAGCAGAGAAGCTGAAAGGGAGTATACAGATACGCAGTATTTT
CASREAEREYTDTQYF
>many|TRBV6-2/TRBV6-3|NA|TRBJ2-1
TGTGCCAGCAGTTACTCCGGGCTGGAGGGTTTCTTC
CASSYSGLEGFF